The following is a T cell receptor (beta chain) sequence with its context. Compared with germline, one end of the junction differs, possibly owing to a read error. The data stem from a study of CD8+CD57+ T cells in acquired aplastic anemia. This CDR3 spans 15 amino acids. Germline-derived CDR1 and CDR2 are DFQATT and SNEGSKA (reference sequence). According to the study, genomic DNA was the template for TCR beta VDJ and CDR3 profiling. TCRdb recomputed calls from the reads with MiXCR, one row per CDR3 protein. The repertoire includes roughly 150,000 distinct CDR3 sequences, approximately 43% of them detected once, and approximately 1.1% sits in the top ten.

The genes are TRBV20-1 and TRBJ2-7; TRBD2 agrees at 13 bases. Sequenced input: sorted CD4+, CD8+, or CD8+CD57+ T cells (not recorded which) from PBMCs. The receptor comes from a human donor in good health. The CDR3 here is CSAWTSGSEAYEQCF. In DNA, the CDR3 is TGCAGTGCTTGGACTAGCGGGAGCGAAGCCTACGAGCAGTGCTTC.